This TCR beta chain appears in the sequencing data of a study of early T cells in non-severe SARS-CoV-2 infection (dated by TCRdb to the early 2020s). Study-level background: Because TCR sequencing relied on bulk RNA taken from unsorted whole blood, pairing of alpha and beta chains was not possible. What the study reported, not specific to this receptor: Matching against VDJdb was skewed toward anti-spike CD8 responses, likely underestimated virus-specific expansions, and missed private and CD4 specificities.

On this clonotype itself: Its antigen target is currently unknown. Base qualities are missing; no much larger clone stands one base away.

Reading from cysteine to phenylalanine, the CDR3 counts 13 amino acids. Only the CDR3 portion is preserved as DNA: 39 bases, with reading frame beginning at the first base. The germline V gene yields SGHTA for CDR1 and FQGNSA for CDR2. Trimming costs V 5 bases and J 5 bases, and their ends lie 10 bases apart. Set within a cohort of healthcare workers in London, UK, this nested case-control study involved weekly PCR testing of nasopharyngeal swabs along with blood sampling. Healthcare workers were recruited between 23 and 31 March 2020, during the week of the UK lockdown, and were followed weekly for up to about 15 weeks. Libraries were constructed by 5' RACE. The sequencer listed for this sample is NextSeq 500. To correct for sequencing error and PCR bias, the TCR library protocol tagged individual cDNA molecules with unique molecular identifiers. TCR alpha and beta chains were both sequenced, and the abundances of alpha and beta sequences in each sample were closely correlated with each other. Turning to the authors' computational methods: Decombinator V4 was used to annotate the V gene, J gene and CDR3 of the TCR sequences. TCRs were defined as expanded if a significant change between any two time points was detected under a Poisson model with p below 0.0001. TCR abundances were normalised to the total number of TCRs sequenced in each sample and reported as counts per million. TRAV1-2 paired with TRAJ12, TRAJ20 or TRAJ33 defined MAIT TCRs, while TRAV10 paired with TRAJ18 defined iNKT TCRs. A search of VDJdb, accessed on 1 November 2021, was run for TCRs annotated to CMV, EBV and SARS-CoV-2, with TCRs annotated for multiple antigens excluded. TCRdb itself trimmed the public reads at Q25 with fastp, ran MiXCR and retained productive beta chains. When rows share a CDR3 protein, they turn into one entry using the most common DNA and genes. These V and J calls rely on TCRdb rather than the paper's analysis. This sample has roughly 99,000 distinct CDR3 sequences in its table, and 11% of those were observed once. Around 8% of the sample lies in the top ten.

The sample comprised whole blood. The V and J segments used are TRBV7-2 and TRBJ1-5, with the identity of the D gene unclear. The receptor was isolated from an adult who was a healthcare worker with PCR-confirmed SARS-CoV-2 infection or an uninfected control (not recorded which). In nucleotide form, the sequence is TGTGCCAGCAGCGCCAGGTTACATCAGCCCCAGCATTTT. Its translation is CASSARLHQPQHF.